This TCR beta chain originates from a study of radiotherapy plus CTLA-4 blockade in lung cancer. Study summary: For around 18% of patients, objective responses occurred, and around 31% had disease control.

People whose metastatic non-small-cell lung cancer was chemo-refractory got focal radiation along with CTLA-4 blockade by ipilimumab. Clones were read by immunoSEQ multiplex PCR, and TCRdb kept only the in-frame ones, dropping some. The sample has tens of thousands of clones, around 69% seen once. Germline V lookup: CDR1 MDHEN, CDR2 SYDVKM. V was trimmed by 5 bases and J by 7 bases, leaving 12 bases between them. This CDR3 has 13 residues. The table lists this clone with a few counts. Its antigen is still unknown. Study-level results: Response, reportedly, was best predicted by interferon-beta along with early blood T cell clone dynamics.

The chain employs TRBV28 and TRBJ1-5; D might be TRBD1 (6 bases). This TCR was sampled from a human donor with non-small cell lung cancer who had stable disease on radiotherapy plus ipilimumab. The input for sequencing was peripheral blood, taken from a patient treated with radiotherapy plus ipilimumab. The CDR3 DNA reads TGTGCCAGCAGTGCAATACAGGGACAGCCCCAGCATTTT. It codes for CASSAIQGQPQHF.